A selection of T cell receptor beta chains follows, all from one sample in a study of OX40 agonist ivuxolimab in advanced cancers. The assay was immunoSEQ multiplex PCR, and TCRdb's table has in-frame clones only and misses some. The table lists some 46,000 clones, roughly 94% of them singletons, with roughly 9.6% in the top ten. The sequencing here drew on CD4+ or CD8+ T cells sorted from blood, taken in a trial of the OX40 agonist ivuxolimab. All receptors come from an adult with an advanced solid tumor such as melanoma, head and neck, liver or kidney cancer. The CDR3 runs from the conserved cysteine through the conserved F or W. D genes are given only for firm matches. Size values are once, few and many counts, or a class for expanded clones, and some rows have none.

size,V,D,J,CDR3,DNA
-,TRBV28,-,TRBJ2-3,CASRMLPATDTQYF,TGTGCCAGCAGGATGCTCCCGGCCACAGATACGCAGTATTTT
-,TRBV28,-,TRBJ1-1,CASSLGGASTEAFF,TGTGCCAGCAGTTTGGGGGGCGCGAGCACTGAAGCTTTCTTT
-,TRBV7-9,-,TRBJ2-2,CASSPGLAANTGELFF,TGTGCCAGCAGCCCCGGGCTGGCCGCGAACACCGGGGAGCTGTTTTTT
-,TRBV6-6,-,TRBJ2-3,CASSYPKRGSTDTQYF,TGTGCCAGCAGTTATCCGAAGAGGGGGAGCACAGATACGCAGTATTTT
-,TRBV4-1,-,TRBJ1-5,CASSQDFRGGNQPQHF,TGCGCCAGCAGCCAAGATTTCAGGGGAGGCAATCAGCCCCAGCATTTT
-,TRBV2,-,TRBJ2-3,CASTTHPHTQYF,TGTGCCAGCACTACCCACCCGCATACGCAGTATTTT
-,TRBV6-6,-,TRBJ2-7,CASSPGGSYYEQYF,TGTGCCAGCAGCCCAGGCGGCAGTTACTACGAGCAGTACTTC
once,TRBV4-3,TRBD1,TRBJ1-4,CASSQETGGLNEKLFF,TGCGCCAGCAGCCAAGAAACAGGGGGCCTTAATGAAAAACTGTTTTTT
-,TRBV9,TRBD1,TRBJ2-3,CASSVTTGISRTDTQYF,TGTGCCAGCAGCGTCACGACAGGGATAAGTAGAACAGATACGCAGTATTTT
-,TRBV9,TRBD2,TRBJ2-7,CASSHGLAGNSYEQYF,TGTGCCAGCAGCCACGGACTAGCGGGAAACTCCTACGAGCAGTACTTC
-,TRBV7-2,-,TRBJ1-3,CASSLVGAGPSSGNTIYF,TGTGCCAGCAGCTTAGTCGGCGCAGGGCCTAGCTCTGGAAACACCATATATTTT
-,TRBV4-3,TRBD2,TRBJ2-1,CASSQDAGVSYNEQFF,TGCGCCAGCAGCCAAGACGCGGGAGTCTCCTACAATGAGCAGTTCTTC
-,TRBV4-3,TRBD2,TRBJ2-5,CASSQDWGTSGIETQYF,TGCGCCAGCAGCCAAGATTGGGGGACTAGCGGGATCGAGACCCAGTACTTC
-,TRBV6-6,-,TRBJ1-5,CASSWTLRGNQPQHF,TGTGCCAGCAGTTGGACCTTACGCGGCAATCAGCCCCAGCATTTT
-,TRBV9,-,TRBJ2-5,CASSAGGRQYF,TGTGCCAGCAGCGCGGGGGGCCGTCAGTACTTC
-,TRBV13,TRBD1,TRBJ1-5,CASSVQGSGSNQPQHF,TGTGCCAGCAGCGTACAGGGGTCGGGAAGCAATCAGCCCCAGCATTTT
-,TRBV7-9,TRBD1,TRBJ2-3,CASSLQGATDTQYF,TGTGCCAGCAGCTTACAGGGGGCAACAGATACGCAGTATTTT
-,TRBV7-9,-,TRBJ2-3,CASSYHTDTQYF,TGTGCCAGCAGCTACCACACAGATACGCAGTATTTT
-,TRBV28,-,TRBJ2-3,CASRFSDTQYF,TGTGCCAGCCGGTTTTCAGATACGCAGTATTTT
-,TRBV11-3,-,TRBJ2-5,CASSLYILAQETQYF,TGTGCCAGCAGCTTATACATACTAGCACAAGAGACCCAGTACTTC
-,TRBV9,TRBD2,TRBJ2-1,CASSVVAGANEQFF,TGTGCCAGCAGCGTAGTAGCGGGAGCGAATGAGCAGTTCTTC
-,TRBV2,-,TRBJ1-2,CASSEGNGYTF,TGTGCCAGCAGTGAAGGCAATGGCTACACCTTC
-,TRBV7-3,-,TRBJ2-3,CASSLFGTDTQYF,TGTGCCAGCAGCCTATTTGGGACAGATACGCAGTATTTT
-,TRBV30,TRBD1,TRBJ2-6,CAWSERTGSKAGANVLTF,TGTGCCTGGAGTGAAAGGACAGGGAGTAAGGCGGGGGCCAACGTCCTGACTTTC
-,TRBV7-9,-,TRBJ2-5,CASSLAPGLGQETQYF,TGTGCCAGCAGCTTAGCACCGGGACTGGGTCAAGAGACCCAGTACTTC
-,TRBV28,-,TRBJ1-5,CASSLFRGANQPQHF,TGTGCCAGCAGTTTATTCCGGGGCGCGAATCAGCCCCAGCATTTT
-,TRBV7-8,TRBD1,TRBJ1-5,CASSSRDSPNQPQHF,TGTGCCAGCAGCTCCCGGGACAGCCCCAATCAGCCCCAGCATTTT
-,TRBV5-6,-,TRBJ1-1,CASATLGEGDTEAFF,TGTGCCAGCGCCACTCTAGGGGAAGGGGACACTGAAGCTTTCTTT
once,TRBV9,-,TRBJ1-3,CASSVDGALGNTIYF,TGTGCCAGCAGCGTAGACGGGGCGCTTGGAAACACCATATATTTT
-,TRBV9,-,TRBJ1-3,CASSEPPGNTIYF,TGTGCCAGCAGCGAGCCCCCGGGAAACACCATATATTTT
-,TRBV27,-,TRBJ2-5,CASSFGGTGETQYF,TGTGCCAGCAGTTTCGGCGGGACGGGGGAGACCCAGTACTTC
-,TRBV11-1,TRBD1,TRBJ1-1,CASSGQGVTEAFF,TGTGCCAGCAGCGGACAGGGTGTCACTGAAGCTTTCTTT
-,TRBV2,TRBD2,TRBJ2-7,CASIGLAGGYEQYF,TGTGCCAGCATTGGACTAGCGGGAGGGTACGAGCAGTACTTC
-,TRBV7-9,-,TRBJ1-2,CASGRGRGGYTF,TGTGCCAGCGGTAGGGGGAGAGGGGGCTACACCTTC
-,TRBV20-1,TRBD2,TRBJ2-1,CREPAGGAFF,TGCAGGGAGCCCGCGGGAGGTGCGTTCTTC